These 2 T cell receptor beta chains originate from one sample sequenced in a study of CD8+ T cells in alopecia areata. Following extraction, RNA underwent reverse transcription to cDNA, which served as the sequencing template. The method was immunoSEQ multiplex PCR; TCRdb's version includes in-frame clones alone and lacks a portion of them. The sample lists roughly 20,000 clones; around three fifths were seen once. Researchers took lesional scalp punch biopsies and peripheral blood from people who were alopecia areata patients. Material: skin, obtained at week 0. The receptors come from a human donor with alopecia areata.

The CDR3 loop is CASSLRPGLAGEETQYF. The CDR3 coding sequence is TGTGCCAGCAGCCTGAGGCCCGGACTAGCGGGAGAAGAGACCCAGTACTTC. The genes are TRBV7-2 and TRBJ2-5; 13 bases agree with TRBD2. This CDR3 has 17 residues. The V gene end was trimmed by 5 bases and the J gene end by 3 bases; junction bases not matched to a gene: 9. Germline CDR1 and CDR2: SGHTA and FQGNSA.

The chain is built from TRBV4-2 and TRBJ2-7, with a weak D call TRBD1 (5 bases). Trimming shortened V by 5 bases and J by 1 base, and 9 bases separated the two germline ends. CDR1 LGHNA and CDR2 YNFKEQ come from the germline V gene. The CDR3 length is 13 residues. The CDR3 reads CASSSSGSYEQYF. CDR3 in DNA: TGTGCCAGCAGCTCCTCAGGGTCCTACGAGCAGTACTTC.